This is a list of T cell receptor beta chains from one sample in a study. Using its own MiXCR run on the 5' RACE reads, TCRdb lists one record per CDR3 protein. The data show tens of thousands of distinct CDR3 sequences, roughly 30% seen once. Sequencing was carried out using naive CD4+ T cells sorted from blood. The receptors were gathered from a female donor with breast cancer. Both conserved end residues are part of each CDR3. Some rows have no size entry. The others give once, few or many, or a class for an expanded clone.

V gene	J gene	clone size	CDR3 protein
TRBV5-1	TRBJ2-7	NA	CASSPNHRYEQYF
TRBV7-2	TRBJ2-3	NA	CASSFLAGTDTQYF
TRBV5-1	TRBJ1-1	few	CASSPTRFSMNTEAFF
TRBV28	TRBJ1-2	few	CASSLNRVGGYTF
TRBV24-1	TRBJ2-2	NA	CATGGGGGSNTGELFF
TRBV4-2	TRBJ2-2	few	CASSPQEGGATGELFF
TRBV3-1	TRBJ1-6	NA	CASSPTAYNSPLHF
TRBV3-1	TRBJ1-2	once	CASSPGGLSYTF
TRBV7-2	TRBJ2-1	NA	CASSAARGSYNEQFF
TRBV11-1	TRBJ2-3	few	CASSLGRKDTQYF
TRBV7-2	TRBJ1-1	many	CASSLDDANTEAFF
TRBV6-1	TRBJ1-2	NA	CASSKYLAGNPNYGYTF
TRBV7-2	TRBJ2-7	NA	CASSPVRGQPYEQYF
TRBV12-3/TRBV12-4	TRBJ1-1	few	CASKRVGVNTEAFF
TRBV27	TRBJ2-2	once	CASSLITGELFF
TRBV11-2	TRBJ2-3	NA	CASEFASTDTQYF
TRBV12-3/TRBV12-4	TRBJ1-5	many	CASSLVGDSGQPQHF
TRBV7-9	TRBJ1-1	many	CASSLDGGTEAFF
TRBV7-2	TRBJ2-1	NA	CASSLSGTRHNEQFF
TRBV6-6	TRBJ2-1	few	CASSREGGQWEHEQFF
TRBV15	TRBJ2-1	few	CAITSGPYNEQFF
TRBV4-1	TRBJ2-5	few	CASSLAGGIQETQCF
TRBV27	TRBJ2-1	few	CASSLSTVLLAEQFF
TRBV18	TRBJ2-1	few	CASSSTGTGALNEQFF
TRBV20-1	TRBJ2-7	NA	CSARGSPVEQYF
TRBV4-1	TRBJ2-2	many	CASSQVGVGRPNTGELFF
TRBV20-1	TRBJ2-1	NA	CSASSGRPHNEQFF
TRBV5-6	TRBJ2-5	few	CASIRGQGQETQYF
TRBV7-9	TRBJ1-4	few	CASSASLGYEKLFF
TRBV29-1	TRBJ2-3	NA	CSVDGQGRDTQYF
TRBV7-2	TRBJ2-7	few	CASLKGRVEQYF
TRBV20-1	TRBJ2-1	NA	CSAQGSAGGRTYEQFF
TRBV7-8	TRBJ2-2	NA	CATLGGRIFGTGELFF
TRBV7-2	TRBJ1-3	few	CASSLDRGGNTIYF
TRBV6-2/TRBV6-3	TRBJ2-7	NA	CASSSLGQYYTYEQYF
TRBV7-2	TRBJ2-3	NA	CASSQWTRTDTQYF
TRBV6-1	TRBJ1-2	many	CASSTPGTFWGYTF
TRBV5-1	TRBJ2-7	NA	CASSRRSSYEQYF
TRBV7-3	TRBJ1-3	few	CASSLNAGDTIYF
TRBV2	TRBJ2-1	NA	CASKGSTPGQGNEQFF
TRBV7-8	TRBJ1-6	NA	CASSWSPGSSYNSPLYF
TRBV30	TRBJ2-5	NA	CAWSVGGGLGETKYF
TRBV20-1	TRBJ1-2	NA	CSARKRDTRSGGYGYTF
TRBV4-3	TRBJ2-7	NA	CASSRQTSGAYEQYF
TRBV30	TRBJ1-6	NA	CAWRRNPPNSPLHF
TRBV29-1	TRBJ1-3	NA	CSVRNTGGSGNTIYF
TRBV20-1	TRBJ1-2	NA	CSAKNPTDPYGYTF
TRBV5-5	TRBJ2-1	medium-sized	CASSLVGLAVLVGNEQFF
TRBV5-1	TRBJ1-2	few	CASSWVFNYGYTF
TRBV7-2	TRBJ2-7	few	CASSLFVGVGSSGSRGQYF
TRBV6-1	TRBJ2-7	NA	CASSDRVYEQYF
TRBV6-2/TRBV6-3	TRBJ2-2	once	CASRYPGELFF
TRBV7-9	TRBJ2-7	NA	CASSLAFGTAFEEDRYF
TRBV10-1	TRBJ1-1	few	CASSESKYRERVFF
TRBV4-1	TRBJ2-2	NA	CASSPGLAGHTGELFF